This is a list of T cell receptor beta chains from one sample in a study of cytotoxic CD8 clonotypes in ibrutinib-treated CLL. TCRdb keeps only in-frame clones here, not all; method: immunoSEQ multiplex PCR. The sample carries about 22,000 clones, around four fifths recorded once. The starting material was PBMCs, obtained before ibrutinib treatment. The source is a human donor with chronic lymphocytic leukemia. The CDR3 runs from the conserved cysteine through the conserved F or W. A D gene is named only where the DNA matches it firmly. Some rows mark clone size as missing; the rest say once, few, many or name a class of expanded clone.

TGTGCCAGCAGTTCCCAGGGAGGACAGCCCGGAACTTGGCTTCGTTGGACTGAAGCTTTCTTT | CASSSQGGQPGTWLRWTEAFF | NA | NA | TRBJ1-1 | TRBV28
TGTGCCAGCAGCCCCCCAAGGGCGGCAAACTACAATGAGCAGTTCTTC | CASSPPRAANYNEQFF | NA | NA | TRBJ2-1 | TRBV28
TGTGCCAGCAGCCCAGTGGGGGCCGGGGAGCTGTTTTTT | CASSPVGAGELFF | NA | NA | TRBJ2-2 | TRBV9
TGCAGCGTTGACCCCAACAGTAACACTGAAGCTTTCTTT | CSVDPNSNTEAFF | NA | NA | TRBJ1-1 | TRBV29-1
TGTGCCAGCAGCCTAGGGCAGGGGACCTGTGGCTACACCTTC | CASSLGQGTCGYTF | NA | NA | TRBJ1-2 | TRBV11-2
TGTGCCTGGAGTGTCAGACTAGAGGTAAATGCTGAGCAGTTCTTC | CAWSVRLEVNAEQFF | NA | NA | TRBJ2-1 | TRBV30
TGTGCCAGTTGGGGGGCGGATAACCCCTACGAGCAGTACTTC | CASWGADNPYEQYF | NA | NA | TRBJ2-7 | TRBV6-6
TGCGCCAGCAGCCAAGAGACGGGAGGGAAGGGGAATGAGCAGTTCTTC | CASSQETGGKGNEQFF | TRBD2 | few | TRBJ2-1 | TRBV4-3
TGCAGCGTTGAAGGGGGCGCTGAAGCTTTCTTT | CSVEGGAEAFF | NA | NA | TRBJ1-1 | TRBV29-1
TGTGCCAGCAGCCAACTAGCGGGATCTGGGTTAGAGACCCAGTACTTC | CASSQLAGSGLETQYF | TRBD2 | NA | TRBJ2-5 | TRBV14
TGCAGCGTTGTGGACAGGGCGAACACTGAAGCTTTCTTT | CSVVDRANTEAFF | TRBD1 | NA | TRBJ1-1 | TRBV29-1
TGTGCCAGCAGTAAAGACAGGGGGGAAGCTTTCTTT | CASSKDRGEAFF | TRBD1 | NA | TRBJ1-1 | TRBV6-1
TGTGCCAGTAGTCCGAGGACAGGGCTCGGCTATGGCTACACCTTC | CASSPRTGLGYGYTF | TRBD1 | NA | TRBJ1-2 | TRBV19
TGTGCCAGCAGCCAGGGGGATTCTGGGAGGGGTACCGGGGAGCTGTTTTTT | CASSQGDSGRGTGELFF | TRBD2 | NA | TRBJ2-2 | TRBV4-2
TGTGCCAGCAGTGATGCCCGCGGTGAGCAGTACTTC | CASSDARGEQYF | NA | NA | TRBJ2-7 | TRBV6-1
TGTGCCAGCAGTTTTGCGGGTGGCTACACCTTC | CASSFAGGYTF | NA | NA | TRBJ1-2 | TRBV28
TGTGCCAGCTCACCAGCAGTCGTTTCGAACTATGGCTACACCTTC | CASSPAVVSNYGYTF | NA | NA | TRBJ1-2 | TRBV18
TGCGCCAGCAGTGAGTACTCCCCGACAGGGGACTACGAGCAGTACTTC | CASSEYSPTGDYEQYF | TRBD1 | once | TRBJ2-7 | TRBV10-1
TGTGCCAGTAGTCCCGGACAGGCCGGGGGGACCGGGGAGCTGTTTTTT | CASSPGQAGGTGELFF | NA | NA | TRBJ2-2 | TRBV19
TGTGCCAGCTCACCCCCGGGCTTGGAGGGGATGAACACTGAAGCTTTCTTT | CASSPPGLEGMNTEAFF | NA | NA | TRBJ1-1 | TRBV18
TGTGCCAGCGGTAGGGACAGCTCTAGCACAGATACGCAGTATTTT | CASGRDSSSTDTQYF | TRBD1 | NA | TRBJ2-3 | TRBV7-8
TGTGCCATCAGTGATAGACAGGGGGTAAATGAGCAGTTCTTC | CAISDRQGVNEQFF | TRBD1 | NA | TRBJ2-1 | TRBV10-3
TGTGCCAGCTCACTGAACTCGAGCACTGAAGCTTTCTTT | CASSLNSSTEAFF | NA | NA | TRBJ1-1 | TRBV18
TGTGCCAGCAGGGGGTCCGGGAACACTGAAGCTTTCTTT | CASRGSGNTEAFF | NA | NA | TRBJ1-1 | TRBV6-5
TGCGCCAGCTCACTTACATCGGTTCAAAGTCGGGCCAACGTCCTGACTTTC | CASSLTSVQSRANVLTF | NA | NA | TRBJ2-6 | TRBV5-1
TGTGCCAGCAGTCGGGACGCTGGAAACACCATATATTTT | CASSRDAGNTIYF | NA | NA | TRBJ1-3 | TRBV6-5
TGTGCCAGCAGCCAAGTTAGGACCTCTGGAAACACCATATATTTT | CASSQVRTSGNTIYF | NA | NA | TRBJ1-3 | TRBV14
TGTGCCAGCAGTTACGATAGGGCTGGTAACTATGGCTACACCTTC | CASSYDRAGNYGYTF | NA | NA | TRBJ1-2 | TRBV6-5
TGTGCCAGCAGTTATGGCATTACAACAGATACGCAGTATTTT | CASSYGITTDTQYF | NA | NA | TRBJ2-3 | TRBV27
TGTGCCAGCAGCTTACTAGCGGGAGTGGATAATGAGCAGTTCTTC | CASSLLAGVDNEQFF | TRBD2 | NA | TRBJ2-1 | TRBV7-9
TGTGCCAGCCACCGGGACAGGGGTAGTTACAATGAGCAGTTCTTC | CASHRDRGSYNEQFF | TRBD1 | NA | TRBJ2-1 | TRBV7-2
TGTGCCAGCAGTGAAGCGAACAGGGCGGGCTACACCTTC | CASSEANRAGYTF | NA | NA | TRBJ1-2 | TRBV6-1
TGTGCCAGCAGCTCTGGGCCCTCTGGGGCCAACGTCCTGACTTTC | CASSSGPSGANVLTF | NA | NA | TRBJ2-6 | TRBV5-4
TGCGCCAGCAGTGATGGGGGGCTGGAGAACACTGAAGCTTTCTTT | CASSDGGLENTEAFF | NA | NA | TRBJ1-1 | TRBV10-1
TGTGCCAGCAGTTTATCGGGAGTGGGCACCGGGGAGCTGTTTTTT | CASSLSGVGTGELFF | NA | NA | TRBJ2-2 | TRBV28
TGTGCCAGCAGTTTGGCCACAGCTTATGGCTACACCTTC | CASSLATAYGYTF | NA | NA | TRBJ1-2 | TRBV28
TGTGCCAGCAGCGTAGGCCCGTTAGGGAGCTCCTACAATGAGCAGTTCTTC | CASSVGPLGSSYNEQFF | NA | NA | TRBJ2-1 | TRBV9
TGTGCCAGCAGGCTAGCGGGAGGGTCCTACGAGCAGTACTTC | CASRLAGGSYEQYF | TRBD2 | few | TRBJ2-7 | TRBV2
TGTGCCAGTAGCACTAACGGGGGCCACGAGCAGTACTTC | CASSTNGGHEQYF | NA | NA | TRBJ2-7 | TRBV19
TGTGCCAGCAGTCGAACTCCGACAGGGACTGAAGCTTTCTTT | CASSRTPTGTEAFF | TRBD1 | NA | TRBJ1-1 | TRBV6-5
TGTGCCAGCAGCTATAGCGGGAGGGAAGCCCATGAGCAGTTCTTC | CASSYSGREAHEQFF | TRBD2 | NA | TRBJ2-1 | TRBV11-2
TGTGCCAGCAGTTATTATAAGGACACTGAAGCTTTCTTT | CASSYYKDTEAFF | NA | NA | TRBJ1-1 | TRBV6-5
TGTGCCAGCAGTTTCAGGGAGGGAACTGAAGCTTTCTTT | CASSFREGTEAFF | NA | NA | TRBJ1-1 | TRBV27
TGTGCCAGTAGTCCAGGACTAGCGGGAGGGCCATACAATGAGCAGTTCTTC | CASSPGLAGGPYNEQFF | TRBD2 | NA | TRBJ2-1 | TRBV19
TGTGCCAGCAGCTTATGGGGGACTAAGGGCACAGATACGCAGTATTTT | CASSLWGTKGTDTQYF | TRBD2 | NA | TRBJ2-3 | TRBV7-9
TGCGCCACCTCAGAGAGGGGGGCGACAGGGACGGGCTACACCTTC | CATSERGATGTGYTF | TRBD1 | once | TRBJ1-2 | TRBV10-2
TGTGCCAGCAGCTTTCAGGGGAAGGACTATGGCTACACCTTC | CASSFQGKDYGYTF | NA | NA | TRBJ1-2 | TRBV5-4
TGTGCCAGTAGTGTGTCCGGGACACCGGGCGGGCAGTACTTC | CASSVSGTPGGQYF | NA | NA | TRBJ2-7 | TRBV19
TGTGCCAGCAGCGACCTAGCAGCGTTCGATGAGCAGTTCTTC | CASSDLAAFDEQFF | NA | few | TRBJ2-1 | TRBV11-2
TGTGCCAGCAGTCAATTTAGCGGGAGGGGTTCCTACGAGCAGTACTTC | CASSQFSGRGSYEQYF | TRBD2 | few | TRBJ2-7 | TRBV27
TGTGCCAGCAGCCGTATAGCGGGAGATAATTACGAGCAGTACTTC | CASSRIAGDNYEQYF | TRBD2 | NA | TRBJ2-7 | TRBV7-9
TGTGCCAGCAGTTTTCAGGGGGGAACTGAAGCTTTCTTT | CASSFQGGTEAFF | TRBD1 | NA | TRBJ1-1 | TRBV6-6
TGTGCCAGCAGCCCCGGGACTAGCGCGGGGGGAGATACGCAGTATTTT | CASSPGTSAGGDTQYF | TRBD2 | NA | TRBJ2-3 | TRBV4-2
TGTGCCAGCAGCGTATTCCAGGGGCAAGATACGCAGTATTTT | CASSVFQGQDTQYF | NA | NA | TRBJ2-3 | TRBV9